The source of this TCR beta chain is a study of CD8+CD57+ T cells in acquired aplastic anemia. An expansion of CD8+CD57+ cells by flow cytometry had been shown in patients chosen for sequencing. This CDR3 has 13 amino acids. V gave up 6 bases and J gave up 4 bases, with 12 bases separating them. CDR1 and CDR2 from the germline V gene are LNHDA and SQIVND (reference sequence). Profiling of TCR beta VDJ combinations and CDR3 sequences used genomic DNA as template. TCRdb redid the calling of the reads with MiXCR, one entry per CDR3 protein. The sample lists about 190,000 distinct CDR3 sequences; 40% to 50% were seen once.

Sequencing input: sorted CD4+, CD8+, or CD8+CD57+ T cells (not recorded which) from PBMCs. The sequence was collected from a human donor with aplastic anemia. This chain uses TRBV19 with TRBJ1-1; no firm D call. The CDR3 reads CASRRGPVTEAFF. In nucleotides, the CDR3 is TGTGCCAGTAGGCGAGGACCGGTCACTGAAGCTTTCTTT.